Shown below are 26 T cell receptor beta chains from a single sample sequenced in a study of cytomegalovirus exposure and HLA in healthy donors. Primers for the PCR totalled 60 Vbeta and 13 Jbeta. Generated by immunoSEQ multiplex PCR, the TCRdb table keeps only in-frame clones and is missing some. The sample records roughly 150,000 clones, around 75% being singletons. The material sequenced was PBMCs. Every receptor here comes from a male donor in good health and CMV-seronegative.

The rearrangement joins TRBV6-6 to TRBJ2-7; 8 bases are a match to TRBD2. Germline CDR1 reads MNHNY; CDR2 reads SVGAGI (reference sequence). The ends lost 1 base at V and 3 bases at J; junction bases unmatched: 5. The CDR3 covers 15 residues. Here the CDR3 DNA reads TGTGCCAGCAGTTACTGGGCGGGGGGTCTCTACGAGCAGTACTTC. This encodes CASSYWAGGLYEQYF.

The chain carries TRBV7-2 and TRBJ1-2; D unresolved. Trimming pared 2 bases from V and 4 bases from J, leaving 11 bases between. CDR1 and CDR2 from the germline V gene are SGHTA and FQGNSA. This CDR3 has 14 residues. As DNA, the CDR3 is TGTGCCAGCAGCTTACCCCGGGGTGCCTATGGCTACACCTTC. It yields the protein CASSLPRGAYGYTF.

This clone was observed a single time. This chain links TRBV4-1 with TRBJ1-6; D unclear. The V end was cut by 4 bases, the J end by 2 bases, with 18 bases between. Germline V gene sequence: CDR1 MGHRA, CDR2 YSYEKL. CDR3 length equals 18 residues. The CDR3 loop is CASSPLFARQAYNSPLHF. CDR3 DNA sequence: TGCGCCAGCAGCCCCCTTTTCGCCAGACAAGCCTATAATTCACCCCTCCACTTT.

This clone was detected only once. The chain recombines TRBV5-1 with TRBJ1-2; no clear D. Per the germline V gene, CDR1 is SGHRS and CDR2 is YFSETQ. The CDR3 is 14 amino acids. Trimming left V 0 bases short and J 7 bases short, with 13 bases between. The CDR3 region has the DNA TGCGCCAGCAGCTTGGCTGCGGGAAGAGTTGGCTACACCTTC. Amino acid sequence: CASSLAAGRVGYTF.

The chain carries TRBV6-1 and TRBJ1-4, with D uncertain. The CDR3 runs to 17 residues. Germline-derived CDR1 and CDR2 are MNHNS and SASEGT. V was pared by 0 bases and J by 0 bases, with 11 bases between. CDR3 loop: CASSEAGTTATNEKLFF. Here the CDR3 DNA reads TGTGCCAGCAGTGAAGCGGGCACCACTGCAACTAATGAAAAACTGTTTTTT.

This clone was seen once. This chain connects TRBV2 to TRBJ1-6; TRBD1 might be the D (6 bases). The ends were cut back, 10 bases at V and 8 bases at J, with 18 bases in the middle. This CDR3 region has 14 residues. CDR1 SNHLY and CDR2 FYNNEI come from the germline V gene. CDR3: CANLLGAIYSPLHF. The CDR3 bases are TGTGCCAACCTTTTGGGGGCAATCTATTCACCCCTCCACTTT.

The chain combines TRBV10-3 with TRBJ1-2; possible D gene TRBD1, 5 bases. The V gene lost 4 bases and the J gene lost 0 bases, with 9 bases spanning the gap. The length of the CDR3 is 14 residues. The germline gives CDR1 ENHRY, CDR2 SYGVKD. The CDR3 region has the DNA TGTGCCATCAGTGCGGGGGGAGCTAACTATGGCTACACCTTC. Amino acid sequence: CAISAGGANYGYTF.

The chain links TRBV7-8 to TRBJ1-4; unclear D gene. The germline V gene has CDR1 SGHVS and CDR2 FQNEAQ. The germline V and J ends were trimmed by 4 bases and 5 bases, with 14 bases remaining between them. This CDR3 region has 15 residues. The CDR3 DNA reads as TGTGCCAGCAGCTCTCAAGGACTAGGGAATGAAAAACTGTTTTTT. Protein: CASSSQGLGNEKLFF.

For the CDR3, the DNA is TGTGCCAGCAGATCACTAGCTCTCGGGGAGCTGTTTTTT. This gives the protein CASRSLALGELFF. The chain joins TRBV7-2 to TRBJ2-2; possibly TRBD2 for D (6 bases). This CDR3 spans 13 amino acids. With 6 bases removed from V and 7 bases from J, the gap between germline ends came to 12 bases. CDR1 and CDR2 from the germline V gene are SGHTA and FQGNSA.

The rearrangement links TRBV6-5 to TRBJ2-1; tentative D call: TRBD1 (6 bases). V gave up 2 bases and J gave up 5 bases, with 10 bases separating them. Per the germline V gene, CDR1 is MNHEY and CDR2 is SVGAGI. The length of the CDR3 is 14 residues. In DNA form, the CDR3 reads TGTGCCAGCAGTTACACGCCAGGGGACAATGAGCAGTTCTTC. It is translated as CASSYTPGDNEQFF.

This clone has only a few counts. The chain is built from TRBV6-5 and TRBJ1-6; possibly TRBD1 for D (5 bases). V was clipped by 2 bases and J by 6 bases, with 5 bases between them. The germline V gene encodes CDR1 MNHEY and CDR2 SVGAGI. The CDR3 length is 13 residues. CDR3 region: CASSYGANSPLHF. CDR3 sequence (DNA): TGTGCCAGCAGTTACGGGGCTAATTCACCCCTCCACTTT.

The chain is built from TRBV6-1 and TRBJ1-1, with D tentatively TRBD1 (5 bases). V gave up 3 bases and J gave up 6 bases, with 11 bases separating them. The CDR3 sequence is 13 residues long. CDR1 and CDR2 from the germline V gene are MNHNS and SASEGT. The CDR3 loop is CASSDLGVSEAFF. In DNA form, the CDR3 reads TGTGCCAGCAGTGACTTAGGGGTCTCTGAAGCTTTCTTT.

The chain employs TRBV5-5 and TRBJ1-2; D is ambiguous. Trimming pared 6 bases from V and 8 bases from J, leaving 17 bases between. There are 13 residues in the CDR3. The germline CDR1 and CDR2 sequences are SGHKS and YYEKEE (reference sequence). CDR3 residues: CASTEGGYRGYTF. The CDR3 bases are TGTGCCAGCACCGAGGGAGGGTACCGCGGCTACACCTTC.

The chain links TRBV6-5 to TRBJ2-5; 9 bases are a match to TRBD2. Gene TRBJ2-7 matches the end of the DNA better, so the J call may be wrong. This CDR3 has 14 residues. The germline CDR1 and CDR2 sequences are MNHEY and SVGAGI. This CDR3 reads CASSSGTSRYEQYF. The CDR3 DNA sequence: TGTGCCAGCAGCTCCGGGACTAGCCGGTACGAGCAGTACTTC.

This rearrangement joins TRBV7-9 to TRBJ1-2; D may be TRBD1 (5 bases). Germline V gene sequence: CDR1 SEHNR, CDR2 FQNEAQ (reference sequence). This CDR3 is 16 amino acids long. Between the trimmed V and J ends, which lost 1 base and 7 bases, there was a span of 19 bases. CDR3 region: CASSLVGGGVESGYTF. The CDR3 region has the DNA TGTGCCAGCAGCTTAGTTGGGGGAGGGGTTGAATCTGGCTACACCTTC.

This clone was seen only a few times. The chain joins TRBV25-1 to TRBJ2-2, with 7 bases lining up with TRBD2. The CDR3 is made up of 16 amino acids. Germline values: CDR1 MGHDK, CDR2 SYGVNS. V lost 1 base and J lost 6; bases outside the gene matches: 8. In nucleotides, the CDR3 is TGTGCCAGCAGTGAATGGGGCGACGGGGGGTCCGGGGAGCTGTTTTTT. Amino acids: CASSEWGDGGSGELFF.

The V call is TRBV30, the J call TRBJ2-1, with 13 bases fitting TRBD2. Germline trimming cut 3 bases from V and 7 bases from J; bases unmatched to any gene: 6. The germline CDR1 and CDR2 sequences are GTSNPN and SVGIG (reference sequence). The CDR3 runs 15 residues. DNA of the CDR3: TGTGCCTGGAGCGCACTAGCGGGGGGGGGTAATGAGCAGTTCTTC. This sequence encodes CAWSALAGGGNEQFF. The whole variable domain, remainder taken from reference TRBV30 and TRBJ2-1, is SQTIHQWPATLVQPVGSPLSLECTVEGTSNPNLYWYRQAAGRGLQLLFYSVGIGQISSEVPQNLSASRPQDRQFILSSKKLLLSDSGFYLCAWSALAGGGNEQFFGPGTRLTVL.

The chain employs TRBV6-1 and TRBJ2-1, with a possible D match to TRBD2 (6 bases). The germline V and J ends were trimmed by 2 bases and 6 bases, with 14 bases remaining between them. From germline, CDR1 is MNHNS and CDR2 SASEGT. The CDR3 consists of 15 residues. The CDR3 is CASSELGGRGNEQFF. The CDR3 nucleotides read TGTGCCAGCAGTGAACTGGGGGGAAGGGGCAATGAGCAGTTCTTC.

The V gene is TRBV27, the J gene TRBJ1-1; TRBD1 might be the D (6 bases). There are 13 residues in the CDR3. Germline lookup yields CDR1 MNHEY and CDR2 SMNVEV (reference sequence). The germline V and J ends were trimmed by 7 bases and 1 base, with 10 bases remaining between them. Written as DNA, the CDR3 is TGTGCCAGCACCCTAGGGGGGAACACTGAAGCTTTCTTT. Encoded protein: CASTLGGNTEAFF.

This chain connects TRBV18 to TRBJ2-5; D unresolved. Germline V gene data show CDR1 as KGHSH and CDR2 as LQKENI. V was clipped by 6 bases and J by 5 bases, with 13 bases between them. This CDR3 comprises 13 residues. The CDR3 DNA sequence: TGTGCCAGCTCGCCTGACTTGATGGAGACCCAGTACTTC. Translating gives CASSPDLMETQYF.

The V call is TRBV6-1, the J call TRBJ2-3, with TRBD2 matching over 11 bases. Per the germline V gene, CDR1 is MNHNS and CDR2 is SASEGT. V lost 6 bases and J lost 6; bases outside the gene matches: 8. The CDR3 loop spans 15 amino acids. The CDR3 DNA reads TGTGCCAGCAGAAGTAGCGGGGGGGCACTGGATACGCAGTATTTT. Translated, it gives CASRSSGGALDTQYF.

The rearrangement uses TRBV5-6 and TRBJ2-5; 7 bases map to TRBD1. Germline lookup yields CDR1 SGHDT and CDR2 YYEEEE. The CDR3 runs to 17 residues. V was pared by 1 base and J by 2 bases, with 11 bases of the junction left unmatched. The CDR3 DNA follows: TGTGCCAGCAGCTTGACACGGACAGGTCCTCAACAAGAGACCCAGTACTTC. Its protein is CASSLTRTGPQQETQYF.

This clone appeared a few times. The chain recombines TRBV29-1 with TRBJ2-2; tentative D call: TRBD1 (6 bases). This CDR3 comprises 13 residues. V lost 7 bases to trimming and J lost 2 bases, with 11 bases between them. Germline CDR1 reads SQVTM; CDR2 reads ANQGSEA. The DNA for the CDR3 is TGCAGCGCCGGGACAAGAAACACCGGGGAGCTGTTTTTT. It yields the protein CSAGTRNTGELFF.

The chain carries TRBV14 and TRBJ2-1; the D is unclear. Trimming pared 0 bases from V and 0 bases from J, leaving 3 bases between. Germline V gives CDR1 SGHDN, CDR2 FVKESK. This CDR3 is 14 amino acids long. The CDR3 loop reads CASSQDGSYNEQFF. The CDR3 coding sequence is TGTGCCAGCAGCCAAGACGGCTCCTACAATGAGCAGTTCTTC.

The V and J genes are TRBV4-1 and TRBJ1-5; tentatively, D is TRBD1 (6 bases). The V end was cut by 0 bases, the J end by 6 bases, with 9 bases between. Germline V gene lookup returns CDR1 MGHRA and CDR2 YSYEKL. This CDR3 is 14 amino acids long. CDR3 region: CASSQEAGVQPQHF. In DNA form, the CDR3 reads TGCGCCAGCAGCCAAGAAGCAGGGGTTCAGCCCCAGCATTTT.

The V call is TRBV9, the J call TRBJ2-2; the D gene is possibly TRBD2 (5 bases). Germline lookup yields CDR1 SGDLS and CDR2 YYNGEE. Trimming stripped 0 bases from V and 7 bases from J, with 19 bases between. The CDR3 spans 17 residues. In DNA form, the CDR3 reads TGTGCCAGCAGCGTAGGGTCCCCTCGGGGAAATGGCGGGGAGCTGTTTTTT. Translation gives CASSVGSPRGNGGELFF.